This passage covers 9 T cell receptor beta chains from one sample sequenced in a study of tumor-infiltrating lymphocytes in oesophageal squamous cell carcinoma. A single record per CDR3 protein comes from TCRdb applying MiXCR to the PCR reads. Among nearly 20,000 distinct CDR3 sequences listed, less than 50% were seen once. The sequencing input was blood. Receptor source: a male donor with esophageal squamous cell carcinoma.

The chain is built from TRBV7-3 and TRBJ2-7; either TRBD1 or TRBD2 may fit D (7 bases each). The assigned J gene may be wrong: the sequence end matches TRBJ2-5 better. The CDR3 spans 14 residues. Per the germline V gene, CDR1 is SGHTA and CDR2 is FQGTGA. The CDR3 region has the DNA TGTGCCAGCAGCAAAACCAGGGGGGGGGAGACCCAGTACTTC. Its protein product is CASSKTRGGETQYF.

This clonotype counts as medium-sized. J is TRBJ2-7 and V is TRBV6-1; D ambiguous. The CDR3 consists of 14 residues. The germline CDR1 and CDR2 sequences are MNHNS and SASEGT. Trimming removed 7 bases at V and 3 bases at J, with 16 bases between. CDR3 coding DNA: TGTGCCAGCACTCAGATAGGACGGAACTACGAGCAGTACTTC. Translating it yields CASTQIGRNYEQYF.

The CDR3 region has the DNA TGCAGTGCTAGAGAGGGGACAGGGGGCTACAATGAGCAGTTCTTC. Translating gives CSAREGTGGYNEQFF. This chain connects TRBV20-1 to TRBJ2-1, with TRBD1 identical over 11 bases. V lost 0 bases, J lost 3 bases, and 1 base stayed unmatched. The CDR3 is 15 residues long. Germline-derived CDR1 and CDR2 are DFQATT and SNEGSKA (reference sequence).

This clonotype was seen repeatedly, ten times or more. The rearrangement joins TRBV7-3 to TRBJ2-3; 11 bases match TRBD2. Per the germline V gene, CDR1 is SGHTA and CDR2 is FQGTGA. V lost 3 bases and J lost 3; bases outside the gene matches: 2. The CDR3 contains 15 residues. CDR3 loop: CASSLTSGETDTQYF. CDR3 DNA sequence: TGTGCCAGCAGCTTGACTAGCGGGGAGACAGATACGCAGTATTTT.

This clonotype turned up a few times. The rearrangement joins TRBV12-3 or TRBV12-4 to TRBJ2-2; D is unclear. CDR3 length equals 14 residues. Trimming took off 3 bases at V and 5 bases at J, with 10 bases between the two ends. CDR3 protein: CASSFIFGTGELFF. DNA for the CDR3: TGTGCCAGCAGTTTTATTTTCGGGACCGGGGAGCTGTTTTTT.

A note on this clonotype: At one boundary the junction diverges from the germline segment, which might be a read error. CDR3 nucleotide sequence: TGTGCCAGCAGCCCCTCAACCCAGGGGTTGGATTCACCCCTCCACTTC. Amino acids: CASSPSTQGLDSPLHF. The genes are TRBV5-6 and TRBJ2-7; D might be TRBD1 (6 bases). Germline CDR1 reads SGHDT; CDR2 reads YYEEEE. This CDR3 is built from 16 residues. The full variable domain, with the rest looked up from reference TRBV5-6 and TRBJ2-7, is DAGVTQSPTHLIKTRGQQVTLRCSPKSGHDTVSWYQQALGQGPQFIFQYYEEEERQRGNFPDRFSGHQFPNYSSELNVNALLLGDSALYLCASSPSTQGLDSPLHFGPGTRLTVT.

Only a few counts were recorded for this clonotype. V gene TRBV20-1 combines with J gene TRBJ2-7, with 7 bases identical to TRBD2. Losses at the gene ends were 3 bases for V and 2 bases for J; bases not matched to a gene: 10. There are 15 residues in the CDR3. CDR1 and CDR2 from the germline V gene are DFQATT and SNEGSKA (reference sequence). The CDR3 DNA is TGCAGTGCTAGCCACACCTTGGCGGGAGCCTACGAGCAGTACTTC. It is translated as CSASHTLAGAYEQYF.

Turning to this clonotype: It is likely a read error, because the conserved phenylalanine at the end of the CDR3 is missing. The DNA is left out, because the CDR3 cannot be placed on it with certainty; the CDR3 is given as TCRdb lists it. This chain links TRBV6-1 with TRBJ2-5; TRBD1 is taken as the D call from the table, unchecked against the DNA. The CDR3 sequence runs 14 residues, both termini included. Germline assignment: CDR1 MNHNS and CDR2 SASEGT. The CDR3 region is CASTSRQGGYTFGS.

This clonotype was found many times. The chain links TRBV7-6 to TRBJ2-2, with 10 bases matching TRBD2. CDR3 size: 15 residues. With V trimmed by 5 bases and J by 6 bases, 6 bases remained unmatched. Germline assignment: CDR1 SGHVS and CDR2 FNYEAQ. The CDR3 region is CASSRSGGGAGELFF. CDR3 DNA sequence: TGTGCCAGCAGCCGGAGCGGGGGGGGGGCCGGGGAGCTGTTTTTT.